A single sample gave rise to the 30 T cell receptor beta chains below, sequenced in a study of cytomegalovirus exposure and HLA in healthy donors. 13 Jbeta primers and 60 Vbeta primers were used for the PCR. Here immunoSEQ multiplex PCR was the method, and the copy in TCRdb shows in-frame clones only, minus some. The sample lists 150,000 to 190,000 clones, around 72% occurring once. The source material was PBMCs. The receptor set was obtained from a man aged 18 to 35 in good health and CMV-seronegative.

The chain combines TRBV19 with TRBJ1-1; D unresolved. CDR3 length: 12 residues. The V gene lost 8 bases and the J gene lost 4 bases, with 11 bases spanning the gap. Germline CDR1 LNHDA, CDR2 SQIVND (reference sequence). The CDR3 loop reads CASSKLSTEAFF. CDR3 sequence (DNA): TGTGCCAGTTCAAAGCTGAGCACTGAAGCTTTCTTT. The variable domain in full, with the rest retrieved from reference TRBV19 and TRBJ1-1, is DGGITQSPKYLFRKEGQNVTLSCEQNLNHDAMYWYRQDPGQGLRLIYYSQIVNDFQKGDIAEGYSVSREKKESFPLTVTSAQKNPTAFYLCASSKLSTEAFFGQGTRLTVV.

CDR3 region: CASSFPAGGEQYF. CDR3 in DNA: TGTGCCAGCAGCTTCCCAGCGGGAGGCGAGCAGTACTTC. V usage is TRBV7-2 and J usage is TRBJ2-7; 9 bases are shared with TRBD2. The ends lost 3 bases at V and 6 bases at J; junction bases unmatched: 3. CDR3 length: 13 amino acids. Per germline, CDR1 SGHTA and CDR2 FQGNSA.

The genes are TRBV11-2 and TRBJ1-2; TRBD1 aligns across 7 bases. V gave up 5 bases and J gave up 2 bases; unmatched junction bases: 8. This CDR3 has 15 amino acids. CDR1 is SGHAT and CDR2 is FQNNGV in the germline V gene. The CDR3: CASSPGQRPNYGYTF. The CDR3 region has the DNA TGTGCCAGCAGCCCGGGACAGCGACCGAACTATGGCTACACCTTC.

The J gene is TRBJ1-2, the V gene TRBV6-6; a possible D gene is TRBD1 (6 bases). Trimming removed 4 bases from V and 4 bases from J, with 10 bases in between. The CDR3 covers 13 residues. Germline CDR1 MNHNY, CDR2 SVGAGI (reference sequence). The CDR3 here is CASSLGTSYGYTF. Here the CDR3 DNA reads TGTGCCAGCAGTTTGGGGACAAGCTATGGCTACACCTTC.

V and J are TRBV7-8 and TRBJ1-3, with D unresolved. With 5 bases removed from V and 2 bases from J, the gap between germline ends came to 13 bases. CDR1 is SGHVS and CDR2 is FQNEAQ in the germline V gene. The CDR3 extends over 15 amino acids. As DNA, the CDR3 is TGTGCCAGCAGCCCAACCCCGGTGGCTGGAAACACCATATATTTT. It is translated as CASSPTPVAGNTIYF.

V and J are TRBV27 and TRBJ2-7, with a tentative D call TRBD1 (6 bases). This CDR3 contains 14 residues. V was clipped by 2 bases and J by 2 bases, with 10 bases between them. Germline values: CDR1 MNHEY, CDR2 SMNVEV (reference sequence). CDR3 protein: CASSLNRATYEQYF. CDR3 bases: TGTGCCAGCAGTTTAAACAGGGCCACCTACGAGCAGTACTTC.

This clone was counted a single time. This chain joins TRBV6-1 and TRBJ1-5, with unresolved D. The V gene lost 2 bases and the J gene lost 6 bases, with 8 bases spanning the gap. CDR3 size: 13 residues. Germline V gene lookup returns CDR1 MNHNS and CDR2 SASEGT. The CDR3 nucleotides read TGTGCCAGCAGTGAATATGAGGGTCAGCCCCAGCATTTT. Its translation: CASSEYEGQPQHF.

The gene calls are TRBV4-1 and TRBJ1-2; D possibly corresponds to TRBD1 (5 bases). The CDR3 contains 15 residues. The V gene's germline CDR1 is MGHRA and CDR2 YSYEKL. The germline V and J ends were trimmed by 0 bases and 2 bases, with 10 bases remaining between them. CDR3 in amino acids: CASSQEGRGNYGYTF. CDR3 coding DNA: TGCGCCAGCAGCCAAGAGGGGCGGGGGAACTATGGCTACACCTTC.

J is TRBJ1-1 and V is TRBV28; possible D gene TRBD1, 6 bases. There are 14 residues in the CDR3. Germline loops: CDR1 MDHEN, CDR2 SYDVKM. Trimming shortened V by 7 bases and J by 5 bases, and 17 bases separated the two germline ends. CDR3 DNA sequence: TGTGCCAGCATTTACCTCCAGGGGAGTACTGAAGCTTTCTTT. Translated, it gives CASIYLQGSTEAFF.

This clone was seen a single time. This sequence joins TRBV7-2 and TRBJ2-1; D is possibly TRBD2 (7 bases). CDR3 size: 13 residues. V lost 5 bases and J 9 bases, leaving 14 bases between the germline ends. Germline V gene data show CDR1 as SGHTA and CDR2 as FQGNSA. This CDR3 is CASSRGGLFEQFF. The CDR3 DNA reads as TGTGCCAGCAGCAGGGGGGGGCTGTTTGAGCAGTTCTTC.

J is TRBJ1-2 and V is TRBV5-6; 7 nucleotides align to TRBD1. Germline V gene lookup returns CDR1 SGHDT and CDR2 YYEEEE. The CDR3 loop spans 14 amino acids. Trimming removed 5 bases from V and 7 bases from J; junction bases left unmatched: 11. The CDR3 nucleotides read TGTGCCAGCAGTGAGATCGACAGGGCTCTTGGCTACACCTTC. Translation: CASSEIDRALGYTF.

The chain combines TRBV27 with TRBJ2-1, with D maybe TRBD2 (5 bases). Germline V gene data show CDR1 as MNHEY and CDR2 as SMNVEV (reference sequence). This CDR3 region has 13 residues. The V and J ends lost 3 bases and 7 bases respectively, with 10 bases between them. The CDR3 coding sequence is TGTGCCAGCAGTTTCCTTAGGACTAATGAGCAGTTCTTC. Translating gives CASSFLRTNEQFF.

V is TRBV9 and J is TRBJ2-5, with TRBD2 matching over 9 bases. The junction had 5 bases not matched to a gene; V was cut back by 0 bases and J by 5 bases. The CDR3 extends over 15 amino acids. Looked up from germline, CDR1 is SGDLS and CDR2 is YYNGEE. CDR3 region: CASSVVAGGRETQYF. DNA for the CDR3: TGTGCCAGCAGCGTAGTCGCGGGAGGGAGGGAGACCCAGTACTTC.

The genes are TRBV19 and TRBJ1-2, with 7 bases identical to TRBD1. The germline CDR1 and CDR2 sequences are LNHDA and SQIVND (reference sequence). V lost 4 bases and J lost 6; bases outside the gene matches: 5. This CDR3 spans 13 amino acids. CDR3 region: CASSRQGSDGYTF. The DNA for the CDR3 is TGTGCCAGTAGTAGACAGGGATCTGATGGCTACACCTTC.

The gene calls are TRBV12-5 and TRBJ2-3; a possible D gene is TRBD1 (5 bases). The CDR3 length is 15 residues. The V end lost 6 bases, the J end lost 3 bases, and 16 bases lay between the germline ends. CDR1 is LGHNT, CDR2 FRNRAP, per germline. The CDR3: CASGFETDSTDTQYF. CDR3 coding DNA: TGTGCTAGTGGGTTCGAGACAGACTCAACAGATACGCAGTATTTT.

The CDR3 loop is CSVEPLAGDTQYF. The CDR3 bases are TGCAGCGTTGAACCCCTGGCGGGGGATACGCAGTATTTT. J is TRBJ2-3 and V is TRBV29-1, with D possibly being TRBD2 (6 bases). The germline CDR1 and CDR2 sequences are SQVTM and ANQGSEA. CDR3 length: 13 residues. Trimming left V 2 bases short and J 6 bases short, with 12 bases between.

This clone has more than one count but fewer than ten. The chain couples TRBV5-1 to TRBJ2-7; 8 nucleotides line up with TRBD2. J lost 4 bases, V lost 0 bases, and 12 bases had no gene match. Germline V CDR1 and CDR2: SGHRS, YFSETQ. The CDR3 spans 17 residues. The CDR3 loop is CASSLGAIAGTAYEQYF. The CDR3 DNA reads as TGCGCCAGCAGCTTGGGGGCGATAGCGGGAACTGCGTACGAGCAGTACTTC.

This clone has more than one count but fewer than ten. The junction and the germline gene differ at one end; a read error may be behind it. The rearrangement uses TRBV7-9 and TRBJ2-7, with a weak D call TRBD2 (6 bases). This CDR3 has 15 amino acids. Per germline, CDR1 SEHNR and CDR2 FQNEAQ (reference sequence). Written as DNA, the CDR3 is TGTTCCAGCAGCGTCCCCGGGACTTCGTCCTACGAGCAGTACTTC. As protein: CSSSVPGTSSYEQYF. The entire variable domain, with the rest obtained from reference TRBV7-9 and TRBJ2-7, is as follows: DTGVSQNPRHKITKRGQNVTFRCDPISEHNRLYWYRQTLGQGPEFLTYFQNEAQLEKSRLLSDRFSAERPKGSFSTLEIQRTEQGDSAMYLCSSSVPGTSSYEQYFGPGTRLTVT.

CDR3 amino acids: CASSLEVAGDYEQYF. The CDR3 DNA sequence: TGCGCCAGCAGCTTGGAGGTAGCGGGAGACTACGAGCAGTACTTC. V and J are TRBV5-1 and TRBJ2-7, with 9 bases matching TRBD2. The CDR3 extends over 15 amino acids. Germline V gene data show CDR1 as SGHRS and CDR2 as YFSETQ. V shed 0 bases, J shed 3 bases, and the junction held 4 bases outside the gene matches.

The genes are TRBV19 and TRBJ1-3, with a weak D call TRBD1 (6 bases). Trimming shortened V by 10 bases and J by 0 bases, and 10 bases separated the two germline ends. Germline V CDR1 and CDR2: LNHDA, SQIVND (reference sequence). The CDR3 covers 13 residues. CDR3 residues: CATSGASGNTIYF. The CDR3 region has the DNA TGTGCCACCTCAGGGGCCTCTGGAAACACCATATATTTT.

This chain joins TRBV5-5 and TRBJ2-5; 8 bases fit TRBD2. The CDR3 extends over 15 amino acids. After removal of 4 bases from V and 5 bases from J, the junction contained 10 bases not matched to a gene. The V gene's germline CDR1 is SGHKS and CDR2 YYEKEE (reference sequence). The CDR3 DNA is TGTGCCAGCAGCCTAGGACTAGCCGAGGGGGAGACCCAGTACTTC. Its protein product is CASSLGLAEGETQYF.

The genes are TRBV6-5 and TRBJ2-1; D is possibly TRBD2 (5 bases). This CDR3 contains 13 residues. V lost 5 bases and J 6 bases, leaving 11 bases between the germline ends. Germline V lookup: CDR1 MNHEY, CDR2 SVGAGI. The CDR3 here is CASSALGSNEQFF. The CDR3 nucleotides are TGTGCCAGCAGTGCTCTAGGGAGCAATGAGCAGTTCTTC.

V and J are TRBV7-2 and TRBJ2-2; 14 bases agree with TRBD2. V lost 6 bases, J lost 0 bases, and 6 bases stayed unmatched. This CDR3 region has 18 residues. Germline V lookup: CDR1 SGHTA, CDR2 FQGNSA. In DNA, the CDR3 is TGTGCCAGCAGTCGACCGACTAGCGGGAGGGCGAACACCGGGGAGCTGTTTTTT. Amino acids: CASSRPTSGRANTGELFF.

CDR3 sequence: CASSFSGGPWDTEAFF. CDR3 DNA sequence: TGTGCCAGCAGCTTTTCAGGGGGTCCATGGGACACTGAAGCTTTCTTT. This chain links TRBV5-6 with TRBJ1-1; 7 bases map to TRBD1. The germline V gene has CDR1 SGHDT and CDR2 YYEEEE. V was pared by 2 bases and J by 3 bases, with 10 bases of the junction left unmatched. The CDR3 totals 16 residues.

The table lists this clone with a few counts. This sequence joins TRBV11-3 and TRBJ2-7; tentatively, D is TRBD2 (6 bases). With 3 bases removed from V and 0 bases from J, the gap between germline ends came to 12 bases. From germline, CDR1 is SGHNT and CDR2 YENEEA. CDR3 length: 15 amino acids. This chain's CDR3 is CASSFSSDPSYEQYF. The CDR3 DNA sequence: TGTGCCAGCAGCTTCTCTAGCGATCCCTCCTACGAGCAGTACTTC.

The V call is TRBV7-9, the J call TRBJ2-5; 8 bases are a match to TRBD1. Germline CDR1 and CDR2: SEHNR and FQNEAQ (reference sequence). The ends lost 1 base at V and 0 bases at J; junction bases unmatched: 1. CDR3 size: 15 residues. CDR3 in DNA: TGTGCCAGCAGCTTAGGGACAGGGTACCAAGAGACCCAGTACTTC. This translates into CASSLGTGYQETQYF.

This clone was seen a single time. This chain connects TRBV30 to TRBJ1-2, with TRBD1 matching over 7 bases. This CDR3 contains 13 residues. Germline V gene lookup returns CDR1 GTSNPN and CDR2 SVGIG (reference sequence). Trimming removed 3 bases from V and 5 bases from J; junction bases left unmatched: 6. CDR3 loop: CAWSKGQLYGYTF. The CDR3 DNA sequence: TGTGCCTGGAGCAAGGGACAGTTATATGGCTACACCTTC.

The CDR3, as DNA: TGTGCCAGCAGCTTTTCGGCAGGGAATCAGCCCCAGCATTTT. It codes for CASSFSAGNQPQHF. The chain has TRBV7-8 and TRBJ1-5, with D possibly being TRBD1 (5 bases). V lost 3 bases and J lost 4, with 10 bases in between. Germline V gene data show CDR1 as SGHVS and CDR2 as FQNEAQ. The CDR3 covers 14 residues.

The chain is built from TRBV7-9 and TRBJ2-3; perhaps TRBD1 as D (6 bases). V shed 7 bases and J shed 0 bases, with 17 bases lying between them. CDR3 length: 16 amino acids. Germline V gene data show CDR1 as SEHNR and CDR2 as FQNEAQ (reference sequence). CDR3 sequence: CASTQLGQGSTDTQYF. DNA for the CDR3: TGTGCCAGCACTCAACTTGGGCAGGGGAGCACAGATACGCAGTATTTT.

For this clone: The germline gene is not matched at one end of the junction; a read error may be the cause. The CDR3 is CASGQNSASNEQFF. In nucleotides, the CDR3 is TGTGCCAGCGGCCAAAATTCAGCGTCGAATGAGCAGTTCTTC. J is TRBJ2-1 and V is TRBV14; no definite D call. This CDR3 has 14 amino acids. Germline V gene sequence: CDR1 SGHDN, CDR2 FVKESK.